This T cell receptor beta chain is drawn from a study of T cells in Graves' hyperthyroidism and ophthalmopathy. The CDR3 has 13 residues. Germline CDR1 reads LGHNT; CDR2 reads FRNRAP. The ends were cut back, 4 bases at V and 6 bases at J, with 10 bases in the middle. Amplified TCR beta CDR3 regions came from RNA transcripts. A set of HTBI primers served as the primers for a first-round RT-PCR of the TCR CDR3. TCRdb re-called the multiplex PCR reads through MiXCR, storing one row per CDR3 protein. The data hold approximately 400,000 distinct CDR3 sequences, with about 15% observed a single time. Study results and limitations: Classification by a 13 V-J model distinguished ophthalmopathy from stable hyperthyroidism. Before onset, ophthalmopathy was predicted by the model a median roughly 6.4 months earlier.

This clonotype has more than one count but fewer than ten. Its antigen is currently unknown. V gene TRBV12-5 combines with J gene TRBJ2-1, with D possibly matching TRBD2 (5 bases). This TCR derives from a woman aged 60-75 years with Graves' hyperthyroidism. The material sequenced was blood. CDR3 nucleotide sequence: TGTGCTAGTGGTTCCACTAGGGTCAATGAGCAGTTCTTC. As protein: CASGSTRVNEQFF. The whole variable domain, remainder taken from reference TRBV12-5 and TRBJ2-1, is DARVTQTPRHKVTEMGQEVTMRCQPILGHNTVFWYRQTMMQGLELLAYFRNRAPLDDSGMPKDRFSAEMPDATLATLKIQPSEPRDSAVYFCASGSTRVNEQFFGPGTRLTVL.